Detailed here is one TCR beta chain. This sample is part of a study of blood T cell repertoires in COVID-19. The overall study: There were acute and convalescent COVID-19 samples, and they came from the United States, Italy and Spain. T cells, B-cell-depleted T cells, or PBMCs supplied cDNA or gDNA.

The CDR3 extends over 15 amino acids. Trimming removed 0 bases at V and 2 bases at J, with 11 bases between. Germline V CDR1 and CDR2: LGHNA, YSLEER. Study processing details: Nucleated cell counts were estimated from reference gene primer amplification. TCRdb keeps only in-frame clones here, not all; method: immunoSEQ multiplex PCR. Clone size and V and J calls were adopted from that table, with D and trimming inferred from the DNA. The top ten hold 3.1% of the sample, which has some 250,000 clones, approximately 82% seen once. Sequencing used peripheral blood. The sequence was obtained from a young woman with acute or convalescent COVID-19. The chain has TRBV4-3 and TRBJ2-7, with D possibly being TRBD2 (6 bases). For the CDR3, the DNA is TGCGCCAGCAGCCAAGATTTTCCGGGGGCCTACGAGCAGTACTTC. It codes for CASSQDFPGAYEQYF.